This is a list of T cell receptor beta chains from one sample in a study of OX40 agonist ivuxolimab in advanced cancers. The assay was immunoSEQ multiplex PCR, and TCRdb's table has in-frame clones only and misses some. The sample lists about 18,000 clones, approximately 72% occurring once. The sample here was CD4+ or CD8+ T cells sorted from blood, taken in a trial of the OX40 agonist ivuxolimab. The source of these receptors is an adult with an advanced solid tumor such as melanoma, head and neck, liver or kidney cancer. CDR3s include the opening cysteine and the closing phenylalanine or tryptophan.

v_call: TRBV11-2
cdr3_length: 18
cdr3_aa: CASSPRYRDSPQEEKLFF

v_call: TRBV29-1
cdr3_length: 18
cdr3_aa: CSVDGGGGAGGSYNEQFF

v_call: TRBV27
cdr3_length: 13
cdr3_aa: CASSFGDHNEQFF

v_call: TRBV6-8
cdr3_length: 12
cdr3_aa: CASGWNTDTQYF

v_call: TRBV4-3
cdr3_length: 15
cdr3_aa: CASSQDLNSPYEQYF

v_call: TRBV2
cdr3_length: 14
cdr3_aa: CASSVAGVQETQYF

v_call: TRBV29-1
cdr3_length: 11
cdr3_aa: CSAPSPYGYTF

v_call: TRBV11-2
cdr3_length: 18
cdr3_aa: CASSLDQGREWYDTEAFF

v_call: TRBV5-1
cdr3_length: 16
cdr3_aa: CASSLRVGHLYNEQFF

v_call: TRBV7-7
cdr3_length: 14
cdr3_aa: CASSLGQGDYEQYF

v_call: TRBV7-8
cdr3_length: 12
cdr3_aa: CASSAPGGPQHF

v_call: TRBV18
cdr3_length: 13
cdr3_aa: CASSPSEIYGYTF